The 2 T cell receptor beta chains in this list originate from one sample, sequenced in a study of blood T cell repertoires in COVID-19. Sequencing used immunoSEQ multiplex PCR; TCRdb keeps in-frame clones, though not all of them. Of more than 200,000 clones listed, approximately 79% are singletons. The sample consisted of peripheral blood. The receptors shown here come from a woman in her thirties or forties with active or convalescent COVID-19.

The chain joins TRBV5-1 to TRBJ1-6; 10 bases are a match to TRBD1. Looked up from germline, CDR1 is SGHRS and CDR2 is YFSETQ. CDR3 length: 15 residues. J was trimmed by 8 bases and V by 3 bases; bases with no gene match: 5. The CDR3 DNA reads as TGCGCCAGCAGCTATGCGACAGGGGGCGATTCACCCCTCCACTTT. It codes for CASSYATGGDSPLHF.

V and J are TRBV28 and TRBJ1-3; 9 nucleotides line up with TRBD1. The CDR3 totals 15 residues. The V gene's germline CDR1 is MDHEN and CDR2 SYDVKM. V was clipped by 6 bases and J by 1 base; unmatched bases: 4. The CDR3 reads CASSNGQGSGNTIYF. The CDR3 DNA reads TGTGCCAGCAGCAATGGACAGGGGTCTGGAAACACCATATATTTT.